This T cell receptor beta chain was sequenced in a study of identical twins. Donors were all healthy Caucasians. Study-wide results and caveats: Within cord blood, abundant beta clonotypes carried fewer insertions, but memory repertoires showed no such trend. It was cross-sectional statistical analysis, not following the same donors, that the conclusions relied on.

This CDR3 comprises 14 residues. V dropped 3 bases and J dropped 5 bases, with 14 bases sitting between them. The cDNA had a unique molecular identifier and a template-switch universal primer site. Each CDR3 protein is one row after TCRdb ran MiXCR on the 5' RACE reads. Found here are hundreds of thousands of distinct CDR3 sequences, approximately 8% of them singletons; the top ten hold 2% to 2.5%. This clonotype was recorded many times. The target antigen is unknown. These same data were also listed under a study on yellow fever vaccine responses in identical twins.

This receptor was taken from a woman aged 18-30 years in good health. The V gene is TRBV12-3 or TRBV12-4, the J gene TRBJ2-7; D possibly uses TRBD1 or TRBD2 (5 bases each). Sequences were obtained from memory (CD45RO+) T cells sorted from blood. CDR3 DNA: TGTGCCAGCAGTTTGGTGGGGCTAGCACACGAGCAGTACTTC. As protein: CASSLVGLAHEQYF.